The sequence of this T cell receptor beta chain was determined in a study of T cell responses to AZD1222 COVID-19 vaccine. Study results and limitations: Repertoire sampling was restricted to post-peak T cell response timepoints. In a largely white British group with more females than males, clonal diversity was possibly underestimated.

Measured with immunoSEQ multiplex PCR; TCRdb has only the in-frame clones, and not every one. The sample holds 90,000 to 150,000 clones; 87% are singletons and the top ten take 9.8%. Germline V gives CDR1 MDHEN, CDR2 SYDVKM. The germline V and J ends were trimmed by 6 bases and 4 bases, with 15 bases remaining between them. There are 14 residues in the CDR3. A remark on this clone: What it binds is unknown.

The input for sequencing was peripheral blood, taken on day 0 of AZD1222 vaccination. The receptor was derived from an adult in good health. V usage is TRBV28 and J usage is TRBJ1-2, with D possibly TRBD1 on 6 matching bases. CDR3 sequence reads: CASSLGTQLYGYTF. The CDR3 coding sequence is TGTGCCAGCAGCCTCGGGACACAGCTCTATGGCTACACCTTC.